These 27 T cell receptor beta chains originate from one sample sequenced in a study of shared clonotypes between healthy human individuals. The assay was immunoSEQ multiplex PCR, and TCRdb's table has in-frame clones only and misses some. The top ten clones hold about 10% of a sample with roughly 200,000 clones, approximately 70% of them seen once. Source material: memory CD4+ T cells sorted from blood. The subset: CD45RA-negative fraction. The receptors come from a man aged 30-40 years in good health.

The chain recombines TRBV4-3 with TRBJ2-1; D call uncertain. The CDR3 is made up of 12 amino acids. Trimming cost V 1 base and J 8 bases, with 6 bases left between them. In germline, CDR1 is LGHNA, CDR2 YSLEER. Here the CDR3 DNA reads TGCGCCAGCAGCCAAGTAGATGATGAGCAGTTCTTC. This translates into CASSQVDDEQFF.

The V and J genes are TRBV25-1 and TRBJ2-1; 9 nucleotides line up with TRBD1. The CDR3 totals 15 residues. The germline V gene encodes CDR1 MGHDK and CDR2 SYGVNS. J was trimmed by 6 bases and V by 0 bases; bases with no gene match: 3. CDR3 in DNA: TGTGCCAGCAGTGAATATGGGACAGGGTTCAATGAGCAGTTCTTC. Translating gives CASSEYGTGFNEQFF.

This chain connects TRBV25-1 to TRBJ1-5; possibly TRBD1 for D (5 bases). V lost 2 bases to trimming and J lost 7 bases, with 9 bases between them. CDR1 is MGHDK, CDR2 SYGVNS, per germline. There are 13 residues in the CDR3. CDR3 sequence (DNA): TGTGCCAGCAGTGAAGGGGGTCTGCAGCCCCAGCATTTT. It yields the protein CASSEGGLQPQHF.

The gene calls are TRBV28 and TRBJ1-2; D ambiguous. CDR1 and CDR2 (germline): MDHEN, SYDVKM. Trimming left V 3 bases short and J 8 bases short, with 19 bases between. The CDR3 covers 15 residues. The CDR3 spells CASSFTGRGTRGYTF. DNA of the CDR3: TGTGCCAGCAGTTTCACGGGCAGAGGTACGCGCGGCTACACCTTC.

The J gene is TRBJ1-4, the V gene TRBV5-1, with unresolved D. CDR1 and CDR2 from the germline V gene are SGHRS and YFSETQ. The V end was cut by 2 bases, the J end by 8 bases, with 13 bases between. The CDR3 sequence is 14 residues long. The CDR3 protein is CASSFDPSSEKLFF. The CDR3 bases are TGCGCCAGCAGCTTTGACCCAAGTAGCGAAAAACTGTTTTTT. Combining the CDR3 with reference TRBV5-1 and TRBJ1-4 gives the whole variable domain KAGVTQTPRYLIKTRGQQVTLSCSPISGHRSVSWYQQTPGQGLQFLFEYFSETQRNKGNFPGRFSGRQFSNSRSEMNVSTLELGDSALYLCASSFDPSSEKLFFGSGTQLSVL.

In its sample, this clone was seen a few times. This chain links TRBV6-1 with TRBJ2-5, with TRBD1 identical over 7 bases. The CDR3 length is 11 residues. Germline trimming cut 8 bases from V and 5 bases from J; bases unmatched to any gene: 2. Germline loops: CDR1 MNHNS, CDR2 SASEGT. The CDR3 region has the DNA TGTGCCAGCGACAGGGCTGAGACCCAGTACTTC. It yields the protein CASDRAETQYF.

The gene calls are TRBV30 and TRBJ1-2; unclear D gene. Germline V gives CDR1 GTSNPN, CDR2 SVGIG (reference sequence). V shed 4 bases and J shed 6 bases, with 12 bases lying between them. CDR3 length: 12 amino acids. DNA for the CDR3: TGTGCCTGGATAACGGGGAAAGATGGCTACACCTTC. It is translated as CAWITGKDGYTF.

The genes are TRBV19 and TRBJ2-1, with TRBD2 identical over 12 bases. With V trimmed by 5 bases and J by 9 bases, 5 bases remained unmatched. Germline V gene lookup returns CDR1 LNHDA and CDR2 SQIVND (reference sequence). The CDR3 sequence is 14 residues long. This CDR3 reads CASSHLAGGSEQFF. The CDR3 DNA reads TGTGCCAGTAGTCATCTAGCGGGAGGGAGTGAGCAGTTCTTC.

The chain combines TRBV5-1 with TRBJ2-1, with 9 bases matching TRBD2. Per germline, CDR1 SGHRS and CDR2 YFSETQ. The CDR3 sequence is 15 residues long. V was pared by 6 bases and J by 2 bases, with 6 bases of the junction left unmatched. The CDR3 loop is CASTHSGSTYNEQFF. The CDR3 bases are TGCGCCAGCACCCATAGCGGGAGTACCTACAATGAGCAGTTCTTC.

V is TRBV5-4 and J is TRBJ1-1; D possibly corresponds to TRBD1 (5 bases). CDR1 is SGHNT, CDR2 YYREEE, per germline (reference sequence). CDR3 length: 15 amino acids. Between the trimmed V and J ends, which lost 0 bases and 8 bases, there was a span of 17 bases. CDR3 nucleotide sequence: TGTGCCAGCAGCTTGGACGGGACCTCAAACGACGAAGCTTTCTTT. Residues: CASSLDGTSNDEAFF.

The J gene is TRBJ1-4, the V gene TRBV7-2, with D perhaps matching TRBD1 (5 bases). Germline V gene lookup returns CDR1 SGHTA and CDR2 FQGNSA. This CDR3 spans 13 amino acids. The V end lost 0 bases, the J end lost 12 bases, and 11 bases lay between the germline ends. The DNA of the CDR3 is TGTGCCAGCAGCTTAGCGTTTCGGGGGGAACTGTTTTTT. Amino acid sequence: CASSLAFRGELFF.

V is TRBV5-6 and J is TRBJ2-3, with 12 bases aligning to TRBD2. This CDR3 comprises 15 residues. Germline V gives CDR1 SGHDT, CDR2 YYEEEE. V gave up 4 bases and J gave up 8 bases; unmatched junction bases: 8. For the CDR3, the DNA is TGTGCCAGCAGCCTGACTAGCGGGAGTGTCGGTACGCAGTATTTT. This codes for CASSLTSGSVGTQYF.

The gene calls are TRBV18 and TRBJ2-1; D ambiguous. V lost 0 bases and J lost 1, with 10 bases in between. The length of the CDR3 is 16 residues. The germline V gene has CDR1 KGHSH and CDR2 LQKENI. Here the CDR3 reads CASSPPRRPSYNEQFF. The DNA of the CDR3 is TGTGCCAGCTCACCACCGCGCAGGCCGTCCTACAATGAGCAGTTCTTC.

This sequence joins TRBV13 and TRBJ2-2; 10 nucleotides match TRBD2. Germline V CDR1 and CDR2: PRHDT, FYEKMQ (reference sequence). V lost 6 bases, J lost 6 bases, and 16 bases stayed unmatched. CDR3 size: 18 residues. In nucleotides, the CDR3 is TGTGCCAGCAGTCTACCCGGGGTAGCGGGAGGAATGTCCGGGGAGCTGTTTTTT. Its translation is CASSLPGVAGGMSGELFF.

The chain links TRBV28 to TRBJ2-1; 9 bases agree with TRBD2. V dropped 5 bases and J dropped 5; count of bases not matched to a gene: 10. The V gene's germline CDR1 is MDHEN and CDR2 SYDVKM. The CDR3 consists of 16 residues. CDR3 in DNA: TGTGCCAGCAGTCCCTACCTAGCGGGGCGCAACAATGAGCAGTTCTTC. Translation: CASSPYLAGRNNEQFF.

The chain couples TRBV4-1 to TRBJ2-3; tentatively, D is TRBD2 (5 bases). The germline gives CDR1 MGHRA, CDR2 YSYEKL. The CDR3 is 16 amino acids. The V and J ends lost 0 bases and 3 bases respectively, with 13 bases between them. CDR3 residues: CASSQEGSLGTDTQYF. The CDR3 DNA reads TGCGCCAGCAGCCAAGAAGGGAGTTTGGGGACAGATACGCAGTATTTT.

The chain recombines TRBV2 with TRBJ2-2, with 7 bases identical to TRBD2. Germline V lookup: CDR1 SNHLY, CDR2 FYNNEI. The CDR3 covers 15 residues. V lost 7 bases, J lost 4 bases, and 9 bases stayed unmatched. CDR3 bases: TGTGCCAGCAACCCCACGGGGGGAAGCACCGGGGAGCTGTTTTTT. Translation: CASNPTGGSTGELFF. Full variable domain (outside the CDR3, taken from reference TRBV2 and TRBJ2-2): EPEVTQTPSHQVTQMGQEVILRCVPISNHLYFYWYRQILGQKVEFLVSFYNNEISEKSEIFDDQFSVERPDGSNFTLKIRSTKLEDSAMYFCASNPTGGSTGELFFGEGSRLTVL.

The gene calls are TRBV4-1 and TRBJ2-1; 7 bases match TRBD1. The CDR3 sequence is 15 residues long. V dropped 1 base and J dropped 2; count of bases not matched to a gene: 2. CDR1 is MGHRA, CDR2 YSYEKL, per germline. In DNA form, the CDR3 reads TGCGCCAGCAGCCAAGCGCAGGGGGCCTACAATGAGCAGTTCTTC. Amino acid sequence: CASSQAQGAYNEQFF.

V is TRBV5-1 and J is TRBJ2-7; tentatively, D is TRBD1 or TRBD2 (6 bases each). The CDR3 is made up of 15 amino acids. Germline CDR1 reads SGHRS; CDR2 reads YFSETQ. V gave up 0 bases and J gave up 7 bases, with 17 bases separating them. The CDR3 coding sequence is TGCGCCAGCAGCTTGGATGGCAGGGGCGGAGGGGAGCAGTACTTC. This codes for CASSLDGRGGGEQYF.

The chain employs TRBV11-3 and TRBJ2-2; D not resolved. The ends were cut back, 1 base at V and 6 bases at J, with 9 bases in the middle. Germline values: CDR1 SGHNT, CDR2 YENEEA. This CDR3 contains 14 residues. CDR3 protein: CASSLVTGPGELFF. As DNA, the CDR3 is TGTGCCAGCAGCTTAGTGACCGGTCCCGGGGAGCTGTTTTTT.

The table lists this clone with a few counts. Other DNA sequences of this sample code for an identical CDR3. This rearrangement joins TRBV28 to TRBJ2-7; 9 bases are a match to TRBD1. J lost 4 bases, V lost 5 bases, and 3 bases had no gene match. From germline, CDR1 is MDHEN and CDR2 SYDVKM. This CDR3 contains 13 residues. In nucleotides, the CDR3 is TGTGCCAGCAGTCCGGGACAGGGTTACGAGCAGTACTTC. Translated, it gives CASSPGQGYEQYF.

The J gene is TRBJ1-2, the V gene TRBV29-1; D is perhaps TRBD1 (5 bases). V lost 7 bases, J lost 8 bases, and 11 bases lay in between. The CDR3 runs to 10 residues. Germline-derived CDR1 and CDR2 are SQVTM and ANQGSEA. The CDR3 DNA follows: TGCAGCGCGGACATAGACGGCTACACCTTC. Translation: CSADIDGYTF.

The rearrangement uses TRBV4-2 and TRBJ2-1, with 7 bases matching TRBD2. The CDR3 extends over 16 amino acids. CDR1 and CDR2 (germline): LGHNA, YNFKEQ. The V segment lost 5 bases and the J segment 4 bases; nucleotides outside the gene matches: 11. CDR3 DNA: TGTGCCAGCAGCGAAGGCGGCGGGAGATCATACAATGAGCAGTTCTTC. Protein: CASSEGGGRSYNEQFF.

Here the CDR3 DNA reads TGTGCCAGCAAATCACTTAGCGGGAGGGCCGGCGGCGAGCAGTACTTC. Its protein is CASKSLSGRAGGEQYF. V and J are TRBV11-2 and TRBJ2-7; TRBD2 aligns across 11 bases. V shed 7 bases, J shed 6 bases, and the junction held 14 bases outside the gene matches. The CDR3 consists of 16 residues. The germline gives CDR1 SGHAT, CDR2 FQNNGV.

The CDR3 DNA is TGTGCCAGCAGCTTCATTCGGACTAGCGAGACCTACGAGCAGTACTTC. Its translation is CASSFIRTSETYEQYF. This rearrangement joins TRBV7-2 to TRBJ2-7; 9 bases are a match to TRBD2. The CDR3 extends over 16 amino acids. CDR1 SGHTA and CDR2 FQGNSA come from the germline V gene. J was trimmed by 2 bases and V by 3 bases; bases with no gene match: 8. Full variable domain (rest looked up from reference TRBV7-2 and TRBJ2-7): GAGVSQSPSNKVTEKGKDVELRCDPISGHTALYWYRQSLGQGLEFLIYFQGNSAPDKSGLPSDRFSAERTGGSVSTLTIQRTQQEDSAVYLCASSFIRTSETYEQYFGPGTRLTVT.

This clone has a handful of counts. The rearrangement uses TRBV19 and TRBJ1-1, with 9 positions matching TRBD1. This CDR3 spans 13 amino acids. V was clipped by 5 bases and J by 5 bases; unmatched bases: 3. Looked up from germline, CDR1 is LNHDA and CDR2 is SQIVND (reference sequence). The chain's CDR3 is CASSLGTGTEAFF. The CDR3 DNA is TGTGCCAGTAGTTTAGGGACAGGGACTGAAGCTTTCTTT.

The J gene is TRBJ1-2, the V gene TRBV7-9; 7 positions agree with TRBD1. V was clipped by 5 bases and J by 8 bases; unmatched bases: 8. Germline loops: CDR1 SEHNR, CDR2 FQNEAQ (reference sequence). CDR3 length: 13 residues. This chain's CDR3 is CASSQGDSGGYTF. In DNA, the CDR3 is TGTGCCAGCAGCCAAGGGGACAGCGGCGGCTACACCTTC.